This paragraph reports one T cell receptor (beta chain). Its target is unknown. The data derive from a study of T cell clonotyping in hematopoietic cell transplantation. Whole-study findings and limits: Few recipient clonotypes overlapped donors; over 95% were de novo at given depth. Broader posttransplant TCR repertoire diversity was predicted by graft donor and pretransplant recipient Inverse Simpson Index values. Pathologically expanded recipient clonotypes increased progressively from day 30 to day 180 as diversity fell. No sorting was done, leaving CD4 and CD8 contributions mixed.

V was pared by 5 bases and J by 2 bases, with 5 bases of the junction left unmatched. The CDR3 totals 15 residues. CDR1 is SGHTA and CDR2 is FQGNSA in the germline V gene. Sequencing was performed with immunoSEQ multiplex PCR; in TCRdb, only in-frame clones are kept and a portion is missing. This table has 30,000 to 45,000 clones, about 87% appearing once. The V gene is TRBV7-2, the J gene TRBJ2-1; 8 bases are a match to TRBD2. This clonotype was obtained from a middle-aged woman in good health. Some clones in this sample may be carry-over from other donors' samples. Sequenced material: peripheral blood mononuclear cells. The CDR3 region is CASSQRAGAYNEQFF. The DNA of the CDR3 is TGTGCCAGCAGCCAAAGAGCGGGAGCCTACAATGAGCAGTTCTTC.